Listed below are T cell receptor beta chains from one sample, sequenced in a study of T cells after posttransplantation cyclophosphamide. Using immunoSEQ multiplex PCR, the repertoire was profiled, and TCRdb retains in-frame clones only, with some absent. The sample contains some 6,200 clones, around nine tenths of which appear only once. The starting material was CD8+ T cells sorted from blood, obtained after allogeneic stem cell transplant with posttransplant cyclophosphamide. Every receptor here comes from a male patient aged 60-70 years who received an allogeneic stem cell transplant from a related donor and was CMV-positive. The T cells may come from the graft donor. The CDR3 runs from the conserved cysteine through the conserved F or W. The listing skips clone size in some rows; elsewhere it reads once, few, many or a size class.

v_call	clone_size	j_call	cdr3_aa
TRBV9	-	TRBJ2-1	CASSAWTGGNEQFF
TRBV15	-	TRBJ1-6	CATSREEGNSYNSPLHF
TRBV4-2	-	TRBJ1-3	CASSQAGTGAGNTIYF
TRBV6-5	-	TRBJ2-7	CASSPGRTYEQYF
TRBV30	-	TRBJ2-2	CAWSVRGQGALSGELFF
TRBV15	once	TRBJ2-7	CATSPTGTYEQYF
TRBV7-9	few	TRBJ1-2	CASSRGGDYGYTF
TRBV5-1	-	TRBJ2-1	CASSTGTSGYNEQFF
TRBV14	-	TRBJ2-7	CASSQEYSYEQYF
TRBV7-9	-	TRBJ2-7	CASSPTGDRGTYEQYF
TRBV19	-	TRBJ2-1	CASSPAGSGDRFF
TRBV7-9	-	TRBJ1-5	CASSTRQGPFDQPQHF
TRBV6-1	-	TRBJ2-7	CASSDDRPRIFGEQYF
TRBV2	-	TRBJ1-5	CASSESTGRRNQPQHF
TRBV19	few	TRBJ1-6	CASSGTGENSPLHF
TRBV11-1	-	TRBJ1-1	CASSPTGGSTEAFF
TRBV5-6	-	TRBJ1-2	CASSPATGLYGYTF